This is a list of T cell receptor beta chains from one sample in a study of cytomegalovirus exposure and HLA in healthy donors. The table came from immunoSEQ multiplex PCR; TCRdb's copy has only in-frame clones and leaves some out. This sample yields 200,000 to 300,000 clones, of which around 91% are seen a single time; 3.1% belongs to the top ten. Sequencing was carried out using PBMCs. These receptors were obtained from a woman in her 30s in good health and CMV-seronegative. The CDR3 runs from the conserved cysteine through the conserved F or W. D genes are given only for firm matches. Size is omitted from some rows. Given values are once, few, many or a class for expanded clones.

J gene: TRBJ2-2
V gene: TRBV7-6
clone size: few
D gene: NA
CDR3 DNA: TGTGCCAGCAGCTCCGGACAGTCCACCGGGGAGCTGTTTTTT
CDR3 protein: CASSSGQSTGELFF

J gene: TRBJ2-7
V gene: TRBV4-1
clone size: NA
D gene: NA
CDR3 DNA: TGCGCCAGCAGCCAAAGACAGCTCTACGAGCAGTACTTC
CDR3 protein: CASSQRQLYEQYF

J gene: TRBJ2-5
V gene: TRBV29-1
clone size: once
D gene: NA
CDR3 DNA: TGCAGCGTGGCCCCGTCGTCGCCCGGGCAAGAGACCCAGTACTTC
CDR3 protein: CSVAPSSPGQETQYF

J gene: TRBJ1-4
V gene: TRBV28
clone size: once
D gene: NA
CDR3 DNA: TGTGCCAGCAGTTTACGCGCGGATAAATTGGGGACTAATGAAAAACTGTTTTTT
CDR3 protein: CASSLRADKLGTNEKLFF

J gene: TRBJ2-7
V gene: TRBV27
clone size: NA
D gene: NA
CDR3 DNA: TGTGCCAGCAGTACCGATTATAACAGGGACGAGCAGTACTTC
CDR3 protein: CASSTDYNRDEQYF

J gene: TRBJ2-1
V gene: TRBV9
clone size: NA
D gene: NA
CDR3 DNA: TGTGCCAGCAGCGTAGCTTTCGGGAGTCTATCCTACAATGAGCAGTTCTTC
CDR3 protein: CASSVAFGSLSYNEQFF

J gene: TRBJ1-5
V gene: TRBV19
clone size: NA
D gene: NA
CDR3 DNA: TGTGCCAGTAGTATTAACCCCGGACGGAATCAGCCCCAGCATTTT
CDR3 protein: CASSINPGRNQPQHF

J gene: TRBJ2-1
V gene: TRBV7-6
clone size: NA
D gene: NA
CDR3 DNA: TGTGCCAGCACCCTCGGCCTTCCTTACAATGAGCAGTTCTTC
CDR3 protein: CASTLGLPYNEQFF

J gene: TRBJ1-1
V gene: TRBV18
clone size: NA
D gene: TRBD1
CDR3 DNA: TGTGCCAGCTCAAAGACCGGGACAGGGGAAACTGAAGCTTTCTTT
CDR3 protein: CASSKTGTGETEAFF

J gene: TRBJ2-5
V gene: TRBV19
clone size: once
D gene: NA
CDR3 DNA: TGTGCCAGTAGTGAGGGGAACTACGGGATGAAGGAGACCCAGTACTTC
CDR3 protein: CASSEGNYGMKETQYF

J gene: TRBJ2-5
V gene: TRBV4-3
clone size: NA
D gene: NA
CDR3 DNA: TGCGCCAGCGGTAGTCGTAAAAAAGAGACCCAGTACTTC
CDR3 protein: CASGSRKKETQYF

J gene: TRBJ1-1
V gene: TRBV19
clone size: once
D gene: NA
CDR3 DNA: TGTGCCAGTAGTATGGCCCTCAGAGCTTTCTTT
CDR3 protein: CASSMALRAFF

J gene: TRBJ1-5
V gene: TRBV4-1
clone size: NA
D gene: NA
CDR3 DNA: TGCGCCAGCAGCCAAGTGCAGGCTACCCAGCCCCAGCATTTT
CDR3 protein: CASSQVQATQPQHF